This T cell receptor beta chain was found in a study of blood T cells in healthy people across ages. Together with a sample-barcoded 5' primer, a J-beta primer mix was included in a second PCR lasting about 6 to 11 cycles. TCRdb re-analysed the 5' RACE reads in MiXCR, keeping a single row per CDR3 protein. The sample shows over 1.5 million distinct CDR3 sequences, roughly 50% of them seen only once. There are 13 residues in the CDR3. V lost 3 bases, J lost 4 bases, and 7 bases lay in between. Germline-derived CDR1 and CDR2 are DFQATT and SNEGSKA (reference sequence). This sequence joins TRBV20-1 and TRBJ2-6; D might be TRBD1 (5 bases). This sequence originates from a woman in her thirties or forties in good health. The sequenced material came from blood. CDR3 nucleotides: TGCAGTGCTAGGACAGCCGGGGCCAACGTCCTGACTTTC. The encoded protein is CSARTAGANVLTF.